This entry describes one T cell receptor (beta chain). The sample belongs to a study of blood T cell repertoires in COVID-19. Study as a whole: Sources were T cells, B-cell-depleted T cells, or PBMCs; the material itself was cDNA or gDNA.

Per the germline V gene, CDR1 is MNHEY and CDR2 is SVGAGI. J was trimmed by 4 bases and V by 11 bases; bases with no gene match: 10. This CDR3 contains 14 residues. Patients in Seattle were enrolled during active infection, then followed longitudinally. Original methodology: By means of reference gene primer amplification, nucleated cell counts were estimated. Measured with immunoSEQ multiplex PCR; TCRdb has only the in-frame clones, and not every one. V and J calls and clone size come straight from that table; D and trimming were deduced from the DNA. The repertoire holds 180,000 or so clones, with around 80% as singletons.

The sample was peripheral blood. The TCR was taken from a middle-aged woman with COVID-19, enrolled during active disease. The chain links TRBV6-5 to TRBJ2-2; TRBD1 matches 7 bases. The CDR3 nucleotides read TGTGCCTCCTTCAACAGGGGTATCACCGGGGAGCTGTTTTTT. Protein product: CASFNRGITGELFF.